These 4 T cell receptor beta chains came from one sample sequenced in a study of blood T cell repertoires in COVID-19 (dated by TCRdb to the early 2020s). The library was obtained by the immunoSEQ multiplex PCR assay. TCRdb mirrors the immuneACCESS table, restricted to in-frame sequences. Some clones are absent from its copies; in checked studies, under half trace to an unresolved V gene, and the reason for the others is unknown. This sample comprises about 180,000 clones, 83% of them detected only once. Approximately 8% of the sample lies in the top ten. The sequencing input was peripheral blood. These TCRs come from a woman aged 70-85 years with COVID-19, enrolled during active disease.

This clone has more than one count but fewer than ten. The chain uses TRBV12-3 or TRBV12-4 and TRBJ2-2; D is unclear. The CDR3 has 13 amino acids. The V end was cut by 1 base, the J end by 4 bases, with 4 bases between. The CDR3 reads CASSLDGTGELFF. The CDR3 DNA reads TGTGCCAGCAGTTTAGACGGCACCGGGGAGCTGTTTTTT.

J is TRBJ2-7 and V is TRBV7-2; 7 bases align to TRBD1. The J segment lost 2 bases and the V segment lost 5 bases, leaving 9 bases of the junction unmatched. The CDR3 is 15 residues long. The V gene's germline CDR1 is SGHTA and CDR2 FQGNSA. The CDR3 DNA reads TGTGCCAGCAGCATTACCGGGACAGAAGCCTACGAGCAGTACTTC. It codes for CASSITGTEAYEQYF.

The J gene is TRBJ2-3, the V gene TRBV15; 10 bases fit TRBD2. Germline assignment: CDR1 LNHNV and CDR2 YYDKDF (reference sequence). This CDR3 contains 16 residues. V shed 3 bases and J 5 bases; nucleotides not matched to a gene: 8. CDR3 residues: CATSRRSSGSVDTQYF. As DNA, the CDR3 is TGTGCCACCAGCAGGCGGTCTAGCGGGAGCGTAGATACGCAGTATTTT.

The rearrangement links TRBV9 to TRBJ1-1; TRBD1 matches 8 bases. Germline assignment: CDR1 SGDLS and CDR2 YYNGEE. Germline trimming cut 3 bases from V and 5 bases from J; bases unmatched to any gene: 6. This CDR3 is built from 14 residues. The chain's CDR3 is CASSGQGYGTEAFF. The CDR3 bases are TGTGCCAGCAGCGGACAGGGGTATGGGACTGAAGCTTTCTTT.